A selection of T cell receptor beta chains follows, all from one sample in a study of T cells in Graves' hyperthyroidism and ophthalmopathy. From the multiplex PCR reads, TCRdb called clonotypes with MiXCR, one entry per CDR3 protein. This table holds approximately 560,000 distinct CDR3 sequences, around 16% found once. The sequenced sample was blood. Receptors originate from a woman in her thirties with Graves' hyperthyroidism. CDR3s include the opening cysteine and the closing phenylalanine or tryptophan. A D gene is named only where the DNA matches it firmly. Size is stated for part of the rows, as once, few or many counts, or as a class when the clone is expanded.

size | J | D | V | DNA | CDR3
many | TRBJ1-5 | TRBD1 | TRBV20-1 | TGCAGTGCTAGGGGACAGGCGTTGTACAATCAGCCCCAGCATTTT | CSARGQALYNQPQHF
few | TRBJ2-5 | . | TRBV15 | TGTGCCACCAGCAGAGTCCCGAGTGGAGAGACCCAGTACTTC | CATSRVPSGETQYF
many | TRBJ2-5 | . | TRBV7-2 | TGTGCCAGCAGCTTAGACCCCGGCCCGCCTAGGGAGACCCAGTACTTC | CASSLDPGPPRETQYF
many | TRBJ2-3 | TRBD2 | TRBV15 | TGTGCCACCAGCCCTACTAGCGGGAGGAGCACAGATACGCAGTATTTT | CATSPTSGRSTDTQYF
. | TRBJ1-5 | . | TRBV15 | TGTGCCACCAGCAGACAGGGCGCATATCAGCCCCAGCATTTT | CATSRQGAYQPQHF
many | TRBJ1-2 | . | TRBV20-1 | TGCAGTGCAAAACGGGGGTTCAACTATGGCTACACCTTC | CSAKRGFNYGYTF
many | TRBJ1-1 | . | TRBV14 | TGTGCCAGCAGTCGACAACCGGACAGCGAAGCTTTCTTT | CASSRQPDSEAFF
. | TRBJ2-7 | . | TRBV29-1 | TGCAGCGTTGATGCGGGGTCCTACGAGCAGTACTTC | CSVDAGSYEQYF
many | TRBJ2-1 | TRBD2 | TRBV2 | TGTGCCCTCCGACTTGCTAGCGGGAGATACAATGAGCAGTTCTTC | CALRLASGRYNEQFF
once | TRBJ2-1 | TRBD2 | TRBV2 | TGTGCCAGCAGTGAACTAGCGGGAGGGGGTGAGCAGTTCTTC | CASSELAGGGEQFF
few | TRBJ1-1 | TRBD1 | TRBV30 | TGTGCCTGGAGACAGGGGTTTGAAGCTTTCTTT | CAWRQGFEAFF
. | TRBJ2-2 | . | TRBV19 | TGTGCCAGTAAGGTTAACACCGGGGAGCTGTTTTTT | CASKVNTGELFF
many | TRBJ1-1 | . | TRBV18 | TGTGCCAGCTCACCAAATATGAACACTGAAGCTTTCTTT | CASSPNMNTEAFF
many | TRBJ1-3 | . | TRBV28 | TGTGCCAGCAGCTTCGCAAGGTCTGTTGGAAACACCATATATTTT | CASSFARSVGNTIYF
many | TRBJ2-4 | TRBD1 | TRBV5-5 | TGTGCCAGCAGCTTGGCCGGACAGGGAACAAACATTCAGTACTTC | CASSLAGQGTNIQYF
many | TRBJ2-7 | . | TRBV7-9 | TGTGCCAGCAGCTCACGGACAACCTACGAGCAGTACTTC | CASSSRTTYEQYF
. | TRBJ1-2 | TRBD1 | TRBV14 | TGTGCCAGCAGCCACTCGAGGACAGGACCTCGTAACGGCTACACCTTC | CASSHSRTGPRNGYTF
many | TRBJ1-2 | TRBD1 | TRBV28 | TGTGCCAGCAGTTTATTACAGGGGGCATATGGCTACACCTTC | CASSLLQGAYGYTF
few | TRBJ1-4 | . | TRBV27 | TGTGCCAGCAGTCCAGGACAGTCGCCTAATGAAAAACTGTTTTTT | CASSPGQSPNEKLFF
many | TRBJ2-1 | TRBD2 | TRBV2 | TGTGCCAGCAGTTCGGAGGGAGGGTCCTACAATGAGCAGTTCTTC | CASSSEGGSYNEQFF
many | TRBJ2-7 | . | TRBV20-1 | TGCAGTGCAGAATTGAGCTCCTACGAGCAGTACTTC | CSAELSSYEQYF
many | TRBJ2-7 | TRBD2 | TRBV7-9 | TGTGCCAGCAGCCCGCTAGCGGGAGACTCCTACGAGCAGTACTTC | CASSPLAGDSYEQYF
many | TRBJ1-1 | TRBD1 | TRBV6-4 | TGTGCCAGCGCTTTCGACCGGTCCGGGACAGGGGATTTGGGAGCTTTCTTT | CASAFDRSGTGDLGAFF
. | TRBJ1-5 | . | TRBV27 | TGTGCCAGCAGTCTAAATGTAGGCAATCAGCCCCAGCATTTT | CASSLNVGNQPQHF
many | TRBJ2-7 | . | TRBV28 | TGTGCCAGCAGGCTCGGCGAAAGGTGGGCTACCGAGCAGTACTTC | CASRLGERWATEQYF
many | TRBJ2-1 | TRBD2 | TRBV19 | TGTGCCAGTAGTACACGTCCCGGGACTAGCGGGAGGTTGGTGGGCAATGAGCAGTTCTTC | CASSTRPGTSGRLVGNEQFF
few | TRBJ1-1 | . | TRBV27 | TGTGCCAGCCGGGTAGGTCCGAACACTGAAGCTTTCTTT | CASRVGPNTEAFF
. | TRBJ1-2 | TRBD1 | TRBV12-3/TRBV12-4 | TGTGCCAGCAGTTTAGCGGGGACAGGGCCCAGCTATGGCTACACCTTC | CASSLAGTGPSYGYTF